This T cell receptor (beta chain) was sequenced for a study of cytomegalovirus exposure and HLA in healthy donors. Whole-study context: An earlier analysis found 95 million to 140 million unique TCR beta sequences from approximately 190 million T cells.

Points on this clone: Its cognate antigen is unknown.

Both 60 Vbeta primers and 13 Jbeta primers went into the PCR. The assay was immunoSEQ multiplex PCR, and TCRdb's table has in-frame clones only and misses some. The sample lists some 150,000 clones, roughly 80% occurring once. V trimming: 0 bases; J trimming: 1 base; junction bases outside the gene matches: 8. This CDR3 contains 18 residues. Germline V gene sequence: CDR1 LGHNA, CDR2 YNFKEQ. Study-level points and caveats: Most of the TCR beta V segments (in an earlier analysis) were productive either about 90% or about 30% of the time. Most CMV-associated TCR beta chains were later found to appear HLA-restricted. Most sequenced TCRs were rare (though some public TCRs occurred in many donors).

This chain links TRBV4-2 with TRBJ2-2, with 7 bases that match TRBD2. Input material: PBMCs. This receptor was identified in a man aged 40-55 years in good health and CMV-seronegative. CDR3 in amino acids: CASSQDREAFLNTGELFF. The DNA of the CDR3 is TGTGCCAGCAGCCAAGATCGGGAGGCCTTCTTGAACACCGGGGAGCTGTTTTTT.